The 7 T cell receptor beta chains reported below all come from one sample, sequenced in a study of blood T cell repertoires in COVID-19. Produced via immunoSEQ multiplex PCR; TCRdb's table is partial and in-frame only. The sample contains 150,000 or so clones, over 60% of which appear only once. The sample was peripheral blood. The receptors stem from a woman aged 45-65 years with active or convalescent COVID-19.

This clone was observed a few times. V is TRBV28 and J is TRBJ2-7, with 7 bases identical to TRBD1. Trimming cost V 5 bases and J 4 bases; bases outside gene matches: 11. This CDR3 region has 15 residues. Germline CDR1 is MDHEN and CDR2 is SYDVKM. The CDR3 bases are TGTGCCAGCAGTGCCCCCGGGACAGTTATTTACGAGCAGTACTTC. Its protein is CASSAPGTVIYEQYF.

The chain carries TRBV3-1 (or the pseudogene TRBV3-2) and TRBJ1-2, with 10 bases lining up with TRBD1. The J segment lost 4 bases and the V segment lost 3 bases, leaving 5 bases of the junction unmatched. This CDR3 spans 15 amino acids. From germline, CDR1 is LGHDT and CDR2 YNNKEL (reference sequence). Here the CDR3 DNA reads TGTGCCAGCAGCCAGAGACAGGGGGCGGGCTATGGCTACACCTTC. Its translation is CASSQRQGAGYGYTF.

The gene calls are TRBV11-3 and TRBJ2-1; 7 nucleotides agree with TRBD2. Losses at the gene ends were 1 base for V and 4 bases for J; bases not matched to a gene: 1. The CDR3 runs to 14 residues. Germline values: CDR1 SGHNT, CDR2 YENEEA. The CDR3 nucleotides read TGTGCCAGCAGCTTAGCGGGGGGTTACAATGAGCAGTTCTTC. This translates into CASSLAGGYNEQFF.

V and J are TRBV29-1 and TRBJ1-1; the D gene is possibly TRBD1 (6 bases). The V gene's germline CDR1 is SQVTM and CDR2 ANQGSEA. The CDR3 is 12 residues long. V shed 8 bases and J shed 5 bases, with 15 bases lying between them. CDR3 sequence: CSYRGGGTEAFF. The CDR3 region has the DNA TGCAGCTACCGAGGGGGTGGGACTGAAGCTTTCTTT.

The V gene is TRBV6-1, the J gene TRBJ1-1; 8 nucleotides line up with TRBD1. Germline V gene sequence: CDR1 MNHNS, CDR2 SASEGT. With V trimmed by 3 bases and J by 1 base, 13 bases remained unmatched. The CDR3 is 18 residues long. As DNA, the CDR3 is TGTGCCAGCAGTGATAACAGGGGGGACACGGGGAGGAACACTGAAGCTTTCTTT. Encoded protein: CASSDNRGDTGRNTEAFF.

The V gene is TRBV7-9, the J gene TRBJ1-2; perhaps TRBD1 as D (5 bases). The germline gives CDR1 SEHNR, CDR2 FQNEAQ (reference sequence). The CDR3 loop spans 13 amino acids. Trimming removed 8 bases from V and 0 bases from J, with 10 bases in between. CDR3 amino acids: CASGGGTNYGYTF. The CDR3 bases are TGTGCCAGCGGGGGAGGGACTAACTATGGCTACACCTTC.

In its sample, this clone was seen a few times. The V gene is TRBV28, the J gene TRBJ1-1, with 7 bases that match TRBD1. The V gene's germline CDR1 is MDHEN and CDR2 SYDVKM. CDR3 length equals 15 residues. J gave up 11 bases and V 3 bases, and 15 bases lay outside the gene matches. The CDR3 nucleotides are TGTGCCAGCAGTTTGCAAAAAACAGGGGCGAGGGGCGCTTTCTTT. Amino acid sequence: CASSLQKTGARGAFF.